This T cell receptor (beta chain) was captured in a study of blood T cell repertoires in COVID-19 (dated by TCRdb to the early 2020s). About the investigation overall: Collaborator samples came from the United States, Italy and Spain and covered acute and convalescent phases of COVID-19. Where available, HLA class I and class II types were obtained from metadata supplied by the sample provider rather than from assay-based typing. Nearly every sample came with metadata listing a de-identified subject ID, COVID-19 status, age in years and sex. The material from the prospective study consisted of cDNA or gDNA derived from T cells, B-cell-depleted T cells, or PBMCs. The dataset comprised deeply sampled blood TCRbeta repertoires from subjects exposed to, actively infected with, or recovered from COVID-19. Samples came from the ongoing ImmuneRACE study (first 160 participants) plus 1,254 subjects from 6 global collaborators. The repertoires were released in a freely available public database intended as a resource for research on the immune response to SARS-CoV-2. Overall results and qualifications from the work: The amount of clinical and demographic metadata varied by source and participant and was provided uncurated.

TCRbeta CDR3 regions were amplified from genomic DNA using the immunoSEQ Assay, a bias-controlled multiplex PCR. Turning to the authors' computational methods: Nucleated cell counts per sample were estimated from amplification of reference gene primers within the assay. To quantify the absolute abundance of each unique TCRbeta CDR3 rearrangement, sequence reads were collapsed and filtered. For each sample, productive Simpson clonality was calculated as the square root of Simpson's diversity index over productive rearrangements. The table comes from immuneACCESS by way of TCRdb, which keeps in-frame sequences with V and J called. Part of the clones is missing from these tables; in studies checked, under half for an unresolved V gene and the rest for unknown reasons. V and J calls and clone size follow that table, whereas D and trimming were derived from the DNA. The table for this sample lists 150,000 to 200,000 clones; roughly 77% of them were counted only once. Of the sample, roughly 5.7% is held by the ten largest clones.

Including the terminal cysteine and phenylalanine, the CDR3 comprises 18 residues. Here the CDR3 DNA is all that survives: 54 bases in frame from base 1. Reading the germline V gene gives CDR1 SGHTS and CDR2 YDEGEE. The junction shows trimming of 2 bases on V and 0 bases on J, plus 18 bases between the germline ends. At one collaborating source in Seattle, patients were enrolled during active infection and were followed longitudinally through the course of disease. Whole blood was collected in K2EDTA tubes by collaborating institutions according to the institutions' own protocols. For TCRbeta analysis, collaborator samples were shipped as frozen whole blood, as isolated PBMCs, or as DNA extracted from either sample type. With respect to this clone: Its antigen remains unidentified. No much larger clone exists at a distance of one base, and base qualities are not known.

The sequence came from a middle-aged woman with COVID-19, enrolled during active disease. The chain couples TRBV5-8 to TRBJ1-3; 5 matching bases give a weak D call of TRBD1. Sequencing was performed on peripheral blood. The CDR3 region: CASSFLTGEHYSGNTIYF. The nucleotide sequence is given as TGTGCCAGCAGCTTCCTCACAGGAGAGCATTACTCTGGAAACACCATATATTTT.